Sequencing of this T cell receptor beta chain was carried out in a study of T cell repertoires in cytomegalovirus infection (dated by TCRdb to about 2019). Turning to the overall study: Peptide stimulations targeted recently identified HLA-C-restricted CMV epitopes, whose presentation resists viral immunomodulation, together with well-studied HLA-B-restricted epitopes. Donor HLA type was relevant to the analysis, because carriage of CMV infection together with the matching HLA type was indicated by public TCR beta signatures.

The CDR3 starts with the cysteine, ends with the phenylalanine, and has 15 residues. Only the CDR3 portion is preserved as DNA: 45 bases, with reading frame beginning at the first base. From V the trimming removes 4 bases and from J it removes 5 bases, while the gene matches leave 6 bases of the junction unaccounted for. CDR1 and CDR2 are drawn from the germline V gene: SNHLY, FYNNEI. Results the study describes overall, beyond this receptor: Cumulative frequency of public TCR beta family members discriminated carriers of CMV infection plus the relevant HLA type in this cohort and an independent approximately 360-donor cohort. The ex vivo response was dominated by HLA-C-restricted CMV-specific TCR beta clonotypes, which also provided the single most frequent clonotype in two of eight donors.

Sequencing was performed on an Illumina HiSeq 1500. The public reads were reanalyzed by TCRdb: fastp trimming at Q25, MiXCR alignment, in-frame beta chains only. Identical CDR3 proteins give one entry, which carries the most common genes and DNA. The sample table shows about half a million distinct CDR3 sequences, and under 55% are seen once. The top ten clones comprise about two fifths of the sample. This specimen's treatment or condition label, interpreted: in vitro stimulation with specific CMV peptide epitopes to enrich CMV-specific T cells. As to this clonotype: Its antigen is currently not known. Qualities for individual bases were not recorded, and no much larger clone is one base off.

The V gene is TRBV2 and the J gene is TRBJ2-2; TRBD2 aligns with 8 central bases. This receptor was taken from a human donor in good health (CMV status not recorded). Some clones in this sample may be carry-over from other donors' samples. The material sequenced was cultured PBMCs, taken from culture after CMV antigen stimulation. The sequenced DNA: TGTGCCAGCAGTGTCACGGGGGGGCGGACCGGGGAGCTGTTTTTT. Translated, this is CASSVTGGRTGELFF. The reference TRBV2 and TRBJ2-2 proteins fill in what lies around the CDR3, so the full variable domain reads EPEVTQTPSHQVTQMGQEVILRCVPISNHLYFYWYRQILGQKVEFLVSFYNNEISEKSEIFDDQFSVERPDGSNFTLKIRSTKLEDSAMYFCASSVTGGRTGELFFGEGSRLTVL.